The following is a T cell receptor beta chain sequence with its context. This CDR3 comprises 13 residues. V lost 1 base, J lost 8 bases, and 1 base stayed unmatched. Germline-derived CDR1 and CDR2 are MNHEY and SMNVEV (reference sequence). The data derive from a study of blood T cell repertoires in COVID-19. Study details: Whether acute or convalescent, the COVID-19 samples came from the United States, Italy and Spain. PBMCs, B-cell-depleted T cells, or T cells provided the cDNA or gDNA that made up the material.

In the original analysis: Amplified reference gene primers provided the basis for estimating nucleated cell counts. Clones were sequenced by immunoSEQ multiplex PCR, and TCRdb holds only the in-frame ones, with some missing. The DNA gave D and trimming, while V, J and clone size come from that table. The sample holds approximately 120,000 clones, 81% seen once. Enrolment of Seattle patients took place during active infection, and they were followed longitudinally. The rearrangement uses TRBV27 and TRBJ2-2; 7 bases align to TRBD2. This receptor was taken from a man aged 25-45 years with COVID-19, enrolled during active disease. Sequenced input: peripheral blood. The CDR3 reads CASSLWGGGELFF. CDR3 in DNA: TGTGCCAGCAGTTTATGGGGGGGTGGGGAGCTGTTTTTT.